Sequencing of this TCR beta chain was carried out in a study of blood T cells in healthy people across ages (dated by TCRdb to about 2015). Looking at the study overall: In model experiments, roughly one uniquely barcoded TCR beta cDNA molecule per two T cells was captured by template switching. The study analyzed two additional independent replicas of 1 million unique cDNA reads from the same blood draw for two donors, one aged 18 to 30 and one aged 80 or older. To track age-related changes in TCR beta repertoire diversity, the study relied on deep sequencing normalized with unique cDNA molecular identifiers. The donors were divided into four age groups: young (average around 17 years), middle-aged (roughly 42), aged (approximately 64) and long-lived (about 80). Summary of the overall study and its limitations: Compared with the aged group, the long-lived group had more naive CD4+ T cells, fewer expanded clones and increased TCR diversity, suggesting age selection. Since profiling was done on bulk unsorted PBMCs, naive and antigen-experienced compartments could not be conclusively compared. Because donor CMV infection status was unknown, age-related changes in expanded clonotypes were potentially confounded. As age increased, observed TCR beta diversity per million T cells dropped in a roughly linear way, and a significant reduction was already evident by age about 40. Estimates of total diversity from one million sequenced T cells were regarded as lower bounds and underestimates. The percentage of naive T cells measured by flow cytometry correlated strongly with observed TCR beta diversity.

Library method: 5' RACE. This sample was sequenced with an Illumina HiSeq 2500. A second about 7 to 11 cycle PCR used a sample-barcoded 5' primer and a J-beta primer mix. A template-switch 5' adaptor carrying 12 random nucleotides introduced a unique molecular identifier onto each TCR beta cDNA molecule. At least 3 million CDR3-containing paired-end reads were obtained from each sample. First-strand cDNA synthesis was performed from all RNA using the Mint cDNA synthesis kit, with priming by a TRBC-specific oligonucleotide. Following uracil-DNA glycosylase treatment, a first 18-cycle PCR with universal primers M1SS and BC2_uni_R was performed on all cDNA. The study's processing was this. Each sample was normalized by randomly selecting 1 million high-quality reads, each carrying a distinct molecular identifier. Reads sharing molecular identifiers were discarded rather than binned into consensus sequences. MiTCR, set to a Q25 quality threshold and the strictest error-elimination algorithm, was used for CDR3 identification, clonotype clustering and error correction. A nonparametric unseen species model using Euler transformation provided a lower-bound estimate of total TCR beta diversity. TCRdb reran the public reads through fastp at Q25 and MiXCR, keeping productive beta chains. Rows are combined by CDR3 protein, so each entry shows the most common genes and DNA. These V and J calls derive from TCRdb rather than the authors' analysis. The sample table shows about 510,000 distinct CDR3 sequences, and over 25% are seen once. The ten largest clones capture 3% to 4.5% of the sample.

The CDR3 holds 15 amino acids from the cysteine to the phenylalanine. Kept here is only the CDR3 DNA, which spans 45 bases and is read in frame from base 1. V is shortened by 4 bases, J by 4 bases, and the region joining them spans 16 bases. CDR1 and CDR2 (SEHNR, FQNEAQ) derive from the germline V gene (reference sequence). This clonotype was recorded a few times. Its antigen is currently not known. There are no base qualities to consult, and no much larger clone falls within one base. The 39 donors, aged 6 to 90 years, were systemically healthy Caucasian individuals from Russia. Roughly 9.5 milliliters of peripheral blood were drawn from each donor into EDTA-treated Vacutainer tubes. PBMCs were isolated by Ficoll-Paque density-gradient centrifugation, with at least 7 million obtained per sample. Total RNA was extracted from PBMCs with Trizol reagent, with at least 6 micrograms obtained per sample. For every donor, an aliquot of PBMCs went through flow cytometry to measure the percentages of naive CD45RAhigh/CD27high T cells.

This sample was also put to use in a study of T cells of mothers and their children. As that second paper reports: The donors were nine systemically healthy Caucasian individuals, made up of three mothers and their six children. cDNA synthesis used all of the extracted RNA, with 1.5 ug of RNA in each 15 ul reaction. Sample barcodes and 2-4 random nucleotides were added via the M1S primer in the second PCR. Each mother yielded over 9.5 million TCR beta CDR3 reads and each child about 3 million reads. Thymic selection similarly shapes TCR recombination output in related and unrelated pairs, with minor effect from inherited differences. Normalized repertoire overlap was always found to be slightly, but never significantly, higher in related mother-child pairs than in unrelated mother-child pairs. Persistent microchimeric T cell clones were not detected, at a sensitivity of about 99 clones per million clonotypes. To look for features that set related mother-child pairs apart from unrelated individuals, the researchers ran deep NGS to compare the TCR beta repertoires of mothers and children. The mean age was 40 +/- 4 years for the mothers and approximately 11 +/- 4 years for the children. After adapter ligation with NEBNext reagents, the libraries were sequenced on Illumina HiSeq 2000 with 100+100 nt paired-end reads. To avoid cross-contamination, the mother libraries and the child libraries were prepared a month apart and sequenced in separate runs. For each donor, between about 500,000 and 2,200,000 distinct TCR beta clonotypes were identified. Naive TCR beta clonotypes were estimated from low-frequency clonotypes matched to each donor's FACS-determined naive share, without sorting.

The sequence derives from a boy between 2 and 10 years old in good health. The chain is made from TRBV7-9 and TRBJ1-1; no confident D gene assignment can be made. Source material: blood. The base sequence is TGTGCCAGCAGCTCGAGCAGAGATCACCGCACTGAAGCTTTCTTT. This is translated as CASSSSRDHRTEAFF.